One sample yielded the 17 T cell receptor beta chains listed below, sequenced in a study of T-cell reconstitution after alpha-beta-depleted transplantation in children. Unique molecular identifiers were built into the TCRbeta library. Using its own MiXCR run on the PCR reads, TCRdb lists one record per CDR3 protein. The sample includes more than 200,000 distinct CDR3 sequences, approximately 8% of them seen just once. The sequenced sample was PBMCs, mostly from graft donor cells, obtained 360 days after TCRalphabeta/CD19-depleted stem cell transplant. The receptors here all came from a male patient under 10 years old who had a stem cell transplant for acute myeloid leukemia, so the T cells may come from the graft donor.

The chain's CDR3 is CASSDRFLYEQYV. The CDR3 DNA follows: TGCGCCAGCAGTGACCGTTTCCTCTACGAGCAGTACGTC. The chain combines TRBV10-2 with TRBJ2-7; no definite D call. The V end lost 3 bases, the J end lost 3 bases, and 9 bases lay between the germline ends. The length of the CDR3 is 13 residues. The V gene's germline CDR1 is WSHSY and CDR2 SAAADI.

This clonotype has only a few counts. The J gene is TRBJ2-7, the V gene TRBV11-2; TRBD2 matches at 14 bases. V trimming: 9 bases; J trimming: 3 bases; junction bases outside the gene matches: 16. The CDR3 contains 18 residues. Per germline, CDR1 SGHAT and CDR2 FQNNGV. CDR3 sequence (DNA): TGTGCCAGTCCGTGCGGGGGACTAGCGGGAGCCGCAAACTACGAGCAGTACTTC. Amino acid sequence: CASPCGGLAGAANYEQYF.

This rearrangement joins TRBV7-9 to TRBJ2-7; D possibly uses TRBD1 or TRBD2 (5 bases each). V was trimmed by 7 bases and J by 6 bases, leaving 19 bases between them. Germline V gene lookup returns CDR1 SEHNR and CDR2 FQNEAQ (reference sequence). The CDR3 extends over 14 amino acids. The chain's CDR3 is CASTTRGNWGEQYV. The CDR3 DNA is TGTGCCAGCACCACCCGGGGCAACTGGGGCGAGCAGTACGTC.

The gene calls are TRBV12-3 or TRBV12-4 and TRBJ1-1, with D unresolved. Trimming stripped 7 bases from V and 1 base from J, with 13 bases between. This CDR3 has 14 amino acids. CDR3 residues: CASTLAGPNTEAFF. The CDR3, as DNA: TGTGCCAGCACCTTGGCCGGGCCGAACACTGAAGCTTTCTTT.

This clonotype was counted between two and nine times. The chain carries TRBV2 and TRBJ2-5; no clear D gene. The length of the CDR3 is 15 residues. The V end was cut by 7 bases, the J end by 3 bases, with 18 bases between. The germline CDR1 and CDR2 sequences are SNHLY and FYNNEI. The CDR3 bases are TGTGCCAGCACCGCCCATGGTCCAAGAGAAGAGACCCAGTACTTC. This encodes CASTAHGPREETQYF.

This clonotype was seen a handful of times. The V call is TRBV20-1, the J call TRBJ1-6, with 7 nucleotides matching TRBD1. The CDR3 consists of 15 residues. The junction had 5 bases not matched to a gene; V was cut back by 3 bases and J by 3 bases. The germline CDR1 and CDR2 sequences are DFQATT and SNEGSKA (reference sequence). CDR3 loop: CSARQGGIYNSPLHF. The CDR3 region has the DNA TGCAGTGCTAGGCAGGGGGGAATCTATAATTCACCCCTCCACTTT.

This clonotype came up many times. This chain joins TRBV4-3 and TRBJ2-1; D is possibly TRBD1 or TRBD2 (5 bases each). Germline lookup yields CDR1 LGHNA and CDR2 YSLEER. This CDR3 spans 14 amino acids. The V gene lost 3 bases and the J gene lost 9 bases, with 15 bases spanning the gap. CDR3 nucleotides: TGCGCCAGCAGCCATCAGGGCCGGGGCAGTGAGCAGTTCTTC. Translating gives CASSHQGRGSEQFF.

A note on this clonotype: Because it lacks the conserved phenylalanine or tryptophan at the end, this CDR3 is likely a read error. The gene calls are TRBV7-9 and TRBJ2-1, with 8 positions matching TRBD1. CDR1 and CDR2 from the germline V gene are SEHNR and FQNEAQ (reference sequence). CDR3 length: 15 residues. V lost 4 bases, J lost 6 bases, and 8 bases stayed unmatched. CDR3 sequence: CASSSGQGAPNEQFS. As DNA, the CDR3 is TGTGCCAGCAGCTCCGGTCAGGGGGCCCCCAATGAGCAGTTCTCC.

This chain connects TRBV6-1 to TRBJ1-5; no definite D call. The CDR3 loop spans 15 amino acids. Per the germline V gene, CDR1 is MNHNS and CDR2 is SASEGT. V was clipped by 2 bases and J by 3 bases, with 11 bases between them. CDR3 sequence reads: CASSEFGQDNQPQHF. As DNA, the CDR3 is TGTGCCAGCAGTGAATTTGGCCAAGACAATCAGCCCCAGCATTTT.

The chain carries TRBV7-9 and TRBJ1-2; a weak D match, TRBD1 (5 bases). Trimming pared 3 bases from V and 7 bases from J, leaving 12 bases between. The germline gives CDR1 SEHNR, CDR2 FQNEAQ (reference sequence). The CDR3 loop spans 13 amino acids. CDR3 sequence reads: CASSFGGTGGYTF. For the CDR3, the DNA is TGTGCCAGCAGCTTTGGCGGGACTGGTGGCTACACCTTC. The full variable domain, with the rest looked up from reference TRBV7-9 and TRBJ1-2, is DTGVSQNPRHKITKRGQNVTFRCDPISEHNRLYWYRQTLGQGPEFLTYFQNEAQLEKSRLLSDRFSAERPKGSFSTLEIQRTEQGDSAMYLCASSFGGTGGYTFGSGTRLTVV.

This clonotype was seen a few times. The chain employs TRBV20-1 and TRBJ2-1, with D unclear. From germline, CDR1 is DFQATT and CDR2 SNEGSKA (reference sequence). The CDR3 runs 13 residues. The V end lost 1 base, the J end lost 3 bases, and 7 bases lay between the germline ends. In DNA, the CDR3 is TGCAGTGCTAGAGGGCCCATCTACAATGAGCAGTTCTTC. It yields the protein CSARGPIYNEQFF.

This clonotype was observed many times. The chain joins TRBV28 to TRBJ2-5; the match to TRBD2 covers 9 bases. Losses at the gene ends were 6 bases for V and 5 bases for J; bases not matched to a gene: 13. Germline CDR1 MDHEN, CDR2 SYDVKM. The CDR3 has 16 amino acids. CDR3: CASRLAGTSIPETQYF. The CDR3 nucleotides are TGTGCCAGCAGATTGGCCGGGACTAGCATCCCCGAGACCCAGTACTTC.

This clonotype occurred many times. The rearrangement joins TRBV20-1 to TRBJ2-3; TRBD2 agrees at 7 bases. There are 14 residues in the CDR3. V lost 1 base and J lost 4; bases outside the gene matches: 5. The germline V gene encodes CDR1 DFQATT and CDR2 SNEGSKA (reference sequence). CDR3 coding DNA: TGCAGTGCTAGAGTAGCGGGCTTCCCAGATACGCAGTATTTT. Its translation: CSARVAGFPDTQYF.

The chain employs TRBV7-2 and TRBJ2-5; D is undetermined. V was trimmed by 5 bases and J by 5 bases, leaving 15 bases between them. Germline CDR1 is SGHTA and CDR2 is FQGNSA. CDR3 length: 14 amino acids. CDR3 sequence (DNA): TGTGCCAGCAGCCCGCCTTCCCTCCTTGAGACCCAGTACTTC. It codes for CASSPPSLLETQYF.

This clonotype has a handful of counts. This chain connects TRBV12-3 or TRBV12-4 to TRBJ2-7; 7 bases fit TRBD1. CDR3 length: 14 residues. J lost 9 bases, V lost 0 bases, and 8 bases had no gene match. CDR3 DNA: TGTGCCAGCAGTTTAGCCAATAAGGGGGCGCGGCAGTACTTC. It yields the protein CASSLANKGARQYF.

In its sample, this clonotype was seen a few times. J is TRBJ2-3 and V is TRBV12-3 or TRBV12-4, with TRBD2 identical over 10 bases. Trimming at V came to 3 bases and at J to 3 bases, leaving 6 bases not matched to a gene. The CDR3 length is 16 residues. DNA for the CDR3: TGTGCCAGCAGTTTGAATAGCGGGGGGTCGACAGATACGCAGTATTTT. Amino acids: CASSLNSGGSTDTQYF.

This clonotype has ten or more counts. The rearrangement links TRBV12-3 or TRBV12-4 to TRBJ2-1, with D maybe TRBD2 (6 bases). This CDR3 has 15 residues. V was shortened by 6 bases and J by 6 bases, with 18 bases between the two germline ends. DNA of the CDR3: TGTGCCAGCAGCCCTGGACTAACCGCGGTCAATGAGCAGTTCTTC. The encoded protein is CASSPGLTAVNEQFF.